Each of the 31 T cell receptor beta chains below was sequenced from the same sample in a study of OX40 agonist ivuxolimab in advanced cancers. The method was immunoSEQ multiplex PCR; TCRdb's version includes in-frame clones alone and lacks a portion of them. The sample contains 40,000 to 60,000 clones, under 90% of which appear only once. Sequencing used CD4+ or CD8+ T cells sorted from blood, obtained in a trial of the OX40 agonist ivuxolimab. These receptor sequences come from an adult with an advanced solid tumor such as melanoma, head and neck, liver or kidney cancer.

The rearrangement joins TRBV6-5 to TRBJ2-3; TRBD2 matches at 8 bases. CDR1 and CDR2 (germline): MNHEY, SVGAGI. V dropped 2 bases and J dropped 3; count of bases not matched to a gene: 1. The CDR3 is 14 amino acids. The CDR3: CASSYSGSTDTQYF. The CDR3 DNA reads TGTGCCAGCAGTTACAGCGGGAGTACAGATACGCAGTATTTT.

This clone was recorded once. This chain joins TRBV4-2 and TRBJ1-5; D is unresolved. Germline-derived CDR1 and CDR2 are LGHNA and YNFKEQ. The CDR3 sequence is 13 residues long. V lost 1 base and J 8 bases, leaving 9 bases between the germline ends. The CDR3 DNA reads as TGTGCCAGCAGCCAAGTTCGGGGAGAGCCCCAGCATTTT. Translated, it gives CASSQVRGEPQHF.

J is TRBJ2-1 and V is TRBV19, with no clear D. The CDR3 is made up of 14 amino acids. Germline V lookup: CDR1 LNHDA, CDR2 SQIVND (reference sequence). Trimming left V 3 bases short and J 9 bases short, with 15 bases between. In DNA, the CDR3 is TGTGCCAGTAGTATTAATGACCACCTCTCTGAGCAGTTCTTC. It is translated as CASSINDHLSEQFF.

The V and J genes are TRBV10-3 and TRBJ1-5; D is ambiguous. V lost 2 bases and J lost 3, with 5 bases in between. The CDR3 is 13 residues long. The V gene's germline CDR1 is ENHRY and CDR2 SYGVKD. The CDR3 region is CAISEGFNQPQHF. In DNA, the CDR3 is TGTGCCATCAGTGAGGGGTTCAATCAGCCCCAGCATTTT.

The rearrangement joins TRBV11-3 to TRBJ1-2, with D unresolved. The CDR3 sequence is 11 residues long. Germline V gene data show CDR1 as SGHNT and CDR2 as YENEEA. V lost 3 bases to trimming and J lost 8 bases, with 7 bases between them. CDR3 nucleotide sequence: TGTGCCAGCAGCTTTCGGGAAGGCTACACCTTC. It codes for CASSFREGYTF.

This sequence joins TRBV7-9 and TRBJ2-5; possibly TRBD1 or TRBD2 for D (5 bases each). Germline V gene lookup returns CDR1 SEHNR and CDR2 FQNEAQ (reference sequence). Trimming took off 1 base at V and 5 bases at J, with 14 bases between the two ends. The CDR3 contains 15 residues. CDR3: CASSLDLPREETQYF. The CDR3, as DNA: TGTGCCAGCAGCTTAGATTTGCCCAGGGAGGAGACCCAGTACTTC.

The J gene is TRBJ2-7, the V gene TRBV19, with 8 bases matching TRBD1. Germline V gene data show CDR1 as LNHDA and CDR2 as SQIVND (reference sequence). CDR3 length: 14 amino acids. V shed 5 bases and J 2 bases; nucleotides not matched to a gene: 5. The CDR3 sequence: CASSVGQGTYEQYF. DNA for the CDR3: TGTGCCAGTAGTGTCGGACAGGGAACCTACGAGCAGTACTTC. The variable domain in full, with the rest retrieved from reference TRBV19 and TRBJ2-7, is DGGITQSPKYLFRKEGQNVTLSCEQNLNHDAMYWYRQDPGQGLRLIYYSQIVNDFQKGDIAEGYSVSREKKESFPLTVTSAQKNPTAFYLCASSVGQGTYEQYFGPGTRLTVT.

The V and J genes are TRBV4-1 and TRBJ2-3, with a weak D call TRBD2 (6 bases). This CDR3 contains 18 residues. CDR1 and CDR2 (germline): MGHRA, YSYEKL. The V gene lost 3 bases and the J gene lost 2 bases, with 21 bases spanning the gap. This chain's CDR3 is CASSQIIGGDPPTDTQYF. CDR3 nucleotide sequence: TGCGCCAGCAGCCAGATAATAGGAGGGGACCCCCCCACAGATACGCAGTATTTT.

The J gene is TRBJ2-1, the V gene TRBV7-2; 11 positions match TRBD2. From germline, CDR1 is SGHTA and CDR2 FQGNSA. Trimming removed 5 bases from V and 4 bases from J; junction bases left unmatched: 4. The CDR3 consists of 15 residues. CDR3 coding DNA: TGTGCCAGCAGCGTCCTAGCGGGGGGTTACAATGAGCAGTTCTTC. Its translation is CASSVLAGGYNEQFF.

CDR3 sequence reads: CARAEWRQNQETQYF. For the CDR3, the DNA is TGTGCCCGCGCTGAATGGCGGCAGAACCAAGAGACCCAGTACTTC. The chain has TRBV30 and TRBJ2-5; D is unclear. Germline V gene data show CDR1 as GTSNPN and CDR2 as SVGIG (reference sequence). CDR3 length equals 15 residues. V dropped 8 bases and J dropped 0 bases, with 19 bases sitting between them.

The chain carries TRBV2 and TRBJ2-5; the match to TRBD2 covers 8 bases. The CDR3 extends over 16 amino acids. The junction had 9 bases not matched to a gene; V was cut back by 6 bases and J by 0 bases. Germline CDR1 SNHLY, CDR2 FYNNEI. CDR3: CASRGGVLADQETQYF. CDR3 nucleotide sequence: TGTGCCAGCAGAGGGGGGGTACTAGCGGACCAAGAGACCCAGTACTTC. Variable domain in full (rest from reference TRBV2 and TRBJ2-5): EPEVTQTPSHQVTQMGQEVILRCVPISNHLYFYWYRQILGQKVEFLVSFYNNEISEKSEIFDDQFSVERPDGSNFTLKIRSTKLEDSAMYFCASRGGVLADQETQYFGPGTRLLVL.

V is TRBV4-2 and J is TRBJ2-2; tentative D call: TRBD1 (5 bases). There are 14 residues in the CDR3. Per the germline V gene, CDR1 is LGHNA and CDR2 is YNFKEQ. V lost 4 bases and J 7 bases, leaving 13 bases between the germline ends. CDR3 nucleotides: TGTGCCAGCAGCCCCCCAGCAGACAGCGGGGAGCTGTTTTTT. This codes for CASSPPADSGELFF.

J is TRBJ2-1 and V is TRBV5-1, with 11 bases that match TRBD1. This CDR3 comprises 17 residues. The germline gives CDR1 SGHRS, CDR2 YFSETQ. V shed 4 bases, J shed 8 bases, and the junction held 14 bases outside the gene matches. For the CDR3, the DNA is TGCGCCAGCAGCCCGCCGGGACAGGGGGACACTAGAGATGAGCAGTTCTTC. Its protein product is CASSPPGQGDTRDEQFF.

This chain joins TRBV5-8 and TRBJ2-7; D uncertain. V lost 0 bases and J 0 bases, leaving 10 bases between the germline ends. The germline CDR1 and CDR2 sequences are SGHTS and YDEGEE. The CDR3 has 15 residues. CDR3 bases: TGTGCCAGCAGCTTGGAGACGGTGAGCTCCTACGAGCAGTACTTC. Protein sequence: CASSLETVSSYEQYF.

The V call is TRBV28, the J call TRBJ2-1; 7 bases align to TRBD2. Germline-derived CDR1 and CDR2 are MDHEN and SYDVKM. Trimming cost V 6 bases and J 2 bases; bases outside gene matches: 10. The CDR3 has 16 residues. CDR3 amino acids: CASSPGLADTYNEQFF. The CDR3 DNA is TGTGCCAGCAGCCCGGGGCTAGCGGATACCTACAATGAGCAGTTCTTC.

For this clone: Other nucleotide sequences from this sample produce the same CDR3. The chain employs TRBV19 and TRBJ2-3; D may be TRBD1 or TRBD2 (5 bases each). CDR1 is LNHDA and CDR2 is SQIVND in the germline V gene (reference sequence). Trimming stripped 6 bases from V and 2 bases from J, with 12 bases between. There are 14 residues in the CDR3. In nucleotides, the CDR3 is TGTGCCAGTAGCAGGCAGGGAGACACAGATACGCAGTATTTT. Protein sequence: CASSRQGDTDTQYF.

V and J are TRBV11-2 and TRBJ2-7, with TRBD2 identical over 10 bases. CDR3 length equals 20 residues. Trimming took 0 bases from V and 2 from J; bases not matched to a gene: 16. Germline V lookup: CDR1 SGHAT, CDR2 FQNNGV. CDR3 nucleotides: TGTGCCAGCAGCTTAGAGGTAGCGGGAGGTCTAATCTATAACACCTACGAGCAGTACTTC. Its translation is CASSLEVAGGLIYNTYEQYF.

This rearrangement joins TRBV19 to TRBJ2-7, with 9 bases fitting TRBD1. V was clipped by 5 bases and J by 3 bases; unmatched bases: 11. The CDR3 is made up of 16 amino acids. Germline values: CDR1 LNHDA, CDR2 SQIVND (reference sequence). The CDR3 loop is CASSLRPGQGFYEQYF. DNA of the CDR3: TGTGCCAGTAGTCTCCGACCGGGACAGGGTTTCTACGAGCAGTACTTC.

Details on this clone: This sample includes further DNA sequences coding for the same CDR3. This CDR3 reads CASSPGQGNQPQHF. The CDR3 DNA is TGTGCCAGCAGTCCTGGACAGGGTAATCAGCCCCAGCATTTT. The chain carries TRBV27 and TRBJ1-5; the match to TRBD1 covers 8 bases. In germline, CDR1 is MNHEY, CDR2 SMNVEV (reference sequence). V dropped 5 bases and J dropped 4; count of bases not matched to a gene: 4. The CDR3 consists of 14 residues.

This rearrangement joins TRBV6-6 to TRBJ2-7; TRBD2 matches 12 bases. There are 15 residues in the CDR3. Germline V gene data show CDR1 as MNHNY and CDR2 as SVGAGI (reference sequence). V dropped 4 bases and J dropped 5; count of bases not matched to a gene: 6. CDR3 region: CASSFGLAGTNEQYF. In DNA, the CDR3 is TGTGCCAGCAGTTTCGGACTAGCGGGAACTAACGAGCAGTACTTC.

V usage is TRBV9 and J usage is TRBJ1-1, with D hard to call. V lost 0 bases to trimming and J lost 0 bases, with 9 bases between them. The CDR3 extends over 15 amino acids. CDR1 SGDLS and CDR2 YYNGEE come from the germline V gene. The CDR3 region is CASSVGSRLNTEAFF. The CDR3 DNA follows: TGTGCCAGCAGCGTAGGGAGTCGACTGAACACTGAAGCTTTCTTT. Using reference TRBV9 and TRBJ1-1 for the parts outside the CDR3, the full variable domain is DSGVTQTPKHLITATGQRVTLRCSPRSGDLSVYWYQQSLDQGLQFLIQYYNGEERAKGNILERFSAQQFPDLHSELNLSSLELGDSALYFCASSVGSRLNTEAFFGQGTRLTVV.

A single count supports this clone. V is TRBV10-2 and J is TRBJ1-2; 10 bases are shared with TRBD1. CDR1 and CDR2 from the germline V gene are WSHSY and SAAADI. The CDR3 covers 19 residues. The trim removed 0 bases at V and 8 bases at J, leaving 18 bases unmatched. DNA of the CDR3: TGCGCCAGCAGTGAGTCGACTGCCGGGACAGGGGTGGAAGTATGGGGCTACACCTTC. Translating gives CASSESTAGTGVEVWGYTF.

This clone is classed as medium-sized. In DNA form, the CDR3 reads TGTGCCAGCAGCCCGAACAGGGGGCCTGAAGCTTTCTTT. This encodes CASSPNRGPEAFF. This rearrangement joins TRBV14 to TRBJ1-1; TRBD1 matches 9 bases. The CDR3 consists of 13 residues. The junction had 3 bases not matched to a gene; V was cut back by 4 bases and J by 6 bases. Germline lookup yields CDR1 SGHDN and CDR2 FVKESK.

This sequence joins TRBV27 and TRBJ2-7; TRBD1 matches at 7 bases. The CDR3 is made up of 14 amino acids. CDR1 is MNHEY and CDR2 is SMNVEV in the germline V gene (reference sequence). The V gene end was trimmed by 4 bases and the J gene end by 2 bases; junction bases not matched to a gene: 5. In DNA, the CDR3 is TGTGCCAGCAGTTCCGGGACAGCAACCTACGAGCAGTACTTC. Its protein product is CASSSGTATYEQYF.

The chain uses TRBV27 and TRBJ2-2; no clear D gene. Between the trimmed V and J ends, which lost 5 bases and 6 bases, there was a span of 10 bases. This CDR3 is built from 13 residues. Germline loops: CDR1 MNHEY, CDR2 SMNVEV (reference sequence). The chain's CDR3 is CASSPVKAGELFF. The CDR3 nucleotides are TGTGCCAGCAGTCCCGTGAAGGCCGGGGAGCTGTTTTTT.

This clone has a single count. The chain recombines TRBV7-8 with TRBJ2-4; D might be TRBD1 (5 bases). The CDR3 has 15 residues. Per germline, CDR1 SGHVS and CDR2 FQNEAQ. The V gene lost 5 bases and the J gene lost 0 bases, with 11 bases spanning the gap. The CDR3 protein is CASSATGVAKNIQYF. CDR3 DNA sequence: TGTGCCAGCAGCGCCACAGGCGTAGCCAAAAACATTCAGTACTTC.

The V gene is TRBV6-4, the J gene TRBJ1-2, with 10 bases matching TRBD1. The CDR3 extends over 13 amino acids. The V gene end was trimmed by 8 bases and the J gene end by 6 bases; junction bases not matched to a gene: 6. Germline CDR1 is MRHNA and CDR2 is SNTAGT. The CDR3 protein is CASVGQGIHGYTF. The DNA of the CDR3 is TGTGCCAGCGTGGGACAGGGGATTCATGGCTACACCTTC.

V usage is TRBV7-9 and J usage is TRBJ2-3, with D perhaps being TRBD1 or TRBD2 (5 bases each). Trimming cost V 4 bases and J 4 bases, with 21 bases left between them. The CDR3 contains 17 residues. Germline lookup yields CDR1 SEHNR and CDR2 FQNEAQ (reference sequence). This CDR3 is CASSSLRDHTRADTQYF. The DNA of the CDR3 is TGTGCCAGCAGCTCCCTACGGGACCATACACGGGCAGATACGCAGTATTTT.

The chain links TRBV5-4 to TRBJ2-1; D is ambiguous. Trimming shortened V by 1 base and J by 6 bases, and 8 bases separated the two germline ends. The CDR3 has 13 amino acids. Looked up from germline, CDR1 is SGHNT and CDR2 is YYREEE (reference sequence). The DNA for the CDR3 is TGTGCCAGCAGCTTGTCGGATGTCAATGAGCAGTTCTTC. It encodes CASSLSDVNEQFF.

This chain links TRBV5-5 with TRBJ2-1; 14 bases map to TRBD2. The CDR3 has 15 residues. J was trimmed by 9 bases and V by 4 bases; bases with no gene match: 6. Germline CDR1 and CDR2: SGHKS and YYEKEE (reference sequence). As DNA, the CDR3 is TGTGCCAGCAGCCCGACTAGCGGGGGGGTTCTTGAGCAGTTCTTC. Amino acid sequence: CASSPTSGGVLEQFF. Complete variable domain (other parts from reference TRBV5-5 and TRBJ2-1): DAGVTQSPTHLIKTRGQQVTLRCSPISGHKSVSWYQQVLGQGPQFIFQYYEKEERGRGNFPDRFSARQFPNYSSELNVNALLLGDSALYLCASSPTSGGVLEQFFGPGTRLTVL.

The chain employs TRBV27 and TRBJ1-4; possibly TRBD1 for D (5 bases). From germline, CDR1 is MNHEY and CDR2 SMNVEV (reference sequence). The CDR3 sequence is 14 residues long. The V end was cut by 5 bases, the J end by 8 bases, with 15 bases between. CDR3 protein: CASSQRGPGEKLFF. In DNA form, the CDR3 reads TGTGCCAGCAGTCAAAGGGGACCTGGGGAAAAACTGTTTTTT.